The next 13 T cell receptor beta chains were all read from a single sample in a study of high-grade serous ovarian cancer treatment subgroups (dated by TCRdb to about 2021). Tumor samples were collected prior to definitive surgery or chemotherapy. The receptor library was made with the immunoSEQ multiplex PCR assay. As stored in TCRdb, this immuneACCESS dataset retains in-frame rearrangements with V and J assigned. A fraction of the clones does not appear; measured against another copy, unresolved V genes explain less than half of the discrepancy, and the remainder lacks a known reason. Within this sample are 750 to 1,000 clones, with over 75% of them counted one time only. The top ten constitute about a fifth of the sample. Material: tumor tissue. These receptor sequences come from a human donor with high-grade serous ovarian cancer.

The chain has TRBV28 and TRBJ1-6, with D perhaps matching TRBD1 (5 bases). Germline lookup yields CDR1 MDHEN and CDR2 SYDVKM. V was clipped by 2 bases and J by 9 bases, with 17 bases between them. The CDR3 totals 16 residues. The CDR3 sequence is CASSLVLGGDVSPLHF. CDR3 in DNA: TGTGCCAGCAGTTTAGTTCTCGGAGGGGATGTTTCACCCCTCCACTTT.

V gene TRBV9 combines with J gene TRBJ2-3, with a tentative D call TRBD1 (7 bases). V lost 0 bases and J 1 base, leaving 18 bases between the germline ends. Germline V lookup: CDR1 SGDLS, CDR2 YYNGEE. The CDR3 has 18 amino acids. DNA of the CDR3: TGTGCCAGCAGCGTAGCCAGGGGGGATTTAGTCCGCACAGATACGCAGTATTTT. Translating gives CASSVARGDLVRTDTQYF.

This clone was recorded a few times. The V and J genes are TRBV7-2 and TRBJ2-7; D is unresolved. The length of the CDR3 is 16 residues. Germline loops: CDR1 SGHTA, CDR2 FQGNSA. Trimming removed 5 bases from V and 7 bases from J, with 24 bases in between. In DNA form, the CDR3 reads TGTGCCAGCAGCCCGAACCGGGCGCATCCCCCTCGGGAGCAGTACTTC. This encodes CASSPNRAHPPREQYF.

This rearrangement joins TRBV5-5 to TRBJ1-5; the D is unclear. Per germline, CDR1 SGHKS and CDR2 YYEKEE (reference sequence). The CDR3 runs to 15 residues. Trimming cost V 5 bases and J 1 base, with 13 bases left between them. For the CDR3, the DNA is TGTGCCAGCAGACCTCTGCACGCGAGCAATCAGCCCCAGCATTTT. Amino acid sequence: CASRPLHASNQPQHF.

The genes are TRBV9 and TRBJ2-7; 7 positions agree with TRBD2. The CDR3 extends over 14 amino acids. Germline CDR1 SGDLS, CDR2 YYNGEE. V dropped 4 bases and J dropped 5; count of bases not matched to a gene: 9. The CDR3 nucleotides are TGTGCCAGCAGCCCCGGTGGGGGGGGGAACGAGCAGTACTTC. Residues: CASSPGGGGNEQYF.

The chain combines TRBV4-1 with TRBJ2-6; D is ambiguous. There are 16 residues in the CDR3. From germline, CDR1 is MGHRA and CDR2 YSYEKL. V was cut by 0 bases and J by 5 bases, with 11 bases left in between. CDR3 nucleotides: TGCGCCAGCAGCCAAGACAGAGGTTATAGGGCCAACGTCCTGACTTTC. Encoded protein: CASSQDRGYRANVLTF.

In this sample, this clone turned up once. The V gene is TRBV5-1, the J gene TRBJ2-3; 7 nucleotides line up with TRBD1. The CDR3 has 14 amino acids. The V and J ends lost 3 bases and 5 bases, in that order; junction bases with no gene match: 6. Germline V gene data show CDR1 as SGHRS and CDR2 as YFSETQ. CDR3 sequence: CASSSGGYRDTQYF. In nucleotides, the CDR3 is TGCGCCAGCAGCTCAGGGGGTTATAGAGATACGCAGTATTTT.

The J gene is TRBJ2-5, the V gene TRBV27; TRBD2 matches 10 bases. The junction had 8 bases not matched to a gene; V was cut back by 5 bases and J by 2 bases. The CDR3 has 16 amino acids. Germline V lookup: CDR1 MNHEY, CDR2 SMNVEV (reference sequence). CDR3 DNA: TGTGCCAGCAGTACGTCTAGCGGGAGAAGGCAAGAGACCCAGTACTTC. This codes for CASSTSSGRRQETQYF.

The chain joins TRBV6-5 to TRBJ2-2; 9 bases fit TRBD1. This CDR3 has 15 residues. CDR1 and CDR2 (germline): MNHEY, SVGAGI. Unmatched junction bases numbered 7, after V lost 6 bases and J lost 5 bases. CDR3 nucleotides: TGTGCCAGCAGACACGGGACAGGGTTTACCGGGGAGCTGTTTTTT. Translation: CASRHGTGFTGELFF.

The chain joins TRBV29-1 to TRBJ2-7, with TRBD2 identical over 7 bases. Germline CDR1 and CDR2: SQVTM and ANQGSEA. The CDR3 extends over 14 amino acids. The V segment lost 3 bases and the J segment 5 bases; nucleotides outside the gene matches: 10. The CDR3 bases are TGCAGCGTTGATGGGTGGGAGGGCCGGCACGAGCAGTACTTC. Its protein is CSVDGWEGRHEQYF.

This clone was counted once. V and J are TRBV27 and TRBJ2-4; the match to TRBD2 covers 15 bases. CDR3 size: 19 residues. V was clipped by 5 bases and J by 1 base; unmatched bases: 9. From germline, CDR1 is MNHEY and CDR2 SMNVEV (reference sequence). The CDR3 sequence is CASSPRTSGRAGAKNIQYF. The CDR3 nucleotides are TGTGCCAGCAGTCCCAGGACTAGCGGGAGGGCCGGGGCCAAAAACATTCAGTACTTC.

This clone appeared a single time. The chain links TRBV6-5 to TRBJ1-1; no clear D gene. V lost 4 bases and J 0 bases, leaving 6 bases between the germline ends. The V gene's germline CDR1 is MNHEY and CDR2 SVGAGI. CDR3 length: 13 amino acids. Here the CDR3 reads CASSSPLNTEAFF. The DNA for the CDR3 is TGTGCCAGCAGTTCTCCCCTGAACACTGAAGCTTTCTTT.

The CDR3 loop reads CASSLQAGSSYNEQFF. For the CDR3, the DNA is TGTGCCAGCAGCTTACAAGCCGGGAGCTCCTACAATGAGCAGTTCTTC. The V and J genes are TRBV7-3 and TRBJ2-1; D might be TRBD2 (6 bases). Trimming cost V 2 bases and J 0 bases, with 11 bases left between them. The CDR3 is 16 residues long. The germline CDR1 and CDR2 sequences are SGHTA and FQGTGA.